This T cell receptor beta chain was identified in a study of shared clonotypes between healthy human individuals. Overall study: The composition of the donors was a couple of women and a few men aged 18 to 49.

It was CD45RO-negative cells, positively selected for CCR7, that made up naive CD8 cells, with terminally differentiated effector memory CD45RA+ cells excluded. CDR3 length: 12 residues. Germline V gives CDR1 KGHSH, CDR2 LQKENI. The V gene lost 2 bases and the J gene lost 4 bases, with 6 bases spanning the gap. Whole-study findings and limits: Larger richness was generally estimated for naive than memory subsets. The generation probabilities recorded for non-shared clonotypes fell below those of clonotypes shared by all four donors.

The authors loaded 200 ng DNA, about 30,000 T cell genomes, into sorted-subset replicate PCRs. Some clones are missing from TCRdb's copy, which holds only in-frame ones; the method was immunoSEQ multiplex PCR. This table holds around 1.9 million clones, about 93% found once. On this clone: The antigen is undetermined. Different DNA sequences within this sample yield the same CDR3.

The chain joins TRBV18 to TRBJ2-7; D not certain. The sample consisted of naive CD8+ T cells from PBMCs. The origin of this receptor is a man aged 18-30 years in good health. Some clones in this sample may be carry-over from other donors' samples. CDR3 nucleotide sequence: TGTGCCAGCTCACCAGACACTTACGAGCAGTACTTC. This codes for CASSPDTYEQYF. The full variable domain, in which reference TRBV18 and TRBJ2-7 provide the parts outside the CDR3, is NAGVMQNPRHLVRRRGQEARLRCSPMKGHSHVYWYRQLPEEGLKFMVYLQKENIIDESGMPKERFSAEFPKEGPSILRIQQVVRGDSAAYFCASSPDTYEQYFGPGTRLTVT.